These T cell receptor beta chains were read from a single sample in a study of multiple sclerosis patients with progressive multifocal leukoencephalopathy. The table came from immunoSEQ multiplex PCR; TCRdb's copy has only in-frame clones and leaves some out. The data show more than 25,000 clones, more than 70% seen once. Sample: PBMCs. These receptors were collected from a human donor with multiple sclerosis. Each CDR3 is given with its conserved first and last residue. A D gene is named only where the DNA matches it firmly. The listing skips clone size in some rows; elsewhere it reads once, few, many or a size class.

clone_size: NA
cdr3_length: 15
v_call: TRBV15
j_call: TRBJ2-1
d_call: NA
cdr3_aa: CATSRDSRGGNEQFF
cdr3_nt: TGTGCCACCAGCAGAGATTCGAGGGGGGGCAATGAGCAGTTCTTC

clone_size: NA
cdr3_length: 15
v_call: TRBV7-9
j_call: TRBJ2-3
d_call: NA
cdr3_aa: CASSFPAGPADTQYF
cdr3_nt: TGTGCCAGCAGCTTCCCTGCGGGGCCGGCAGATACGCAGTATTTT

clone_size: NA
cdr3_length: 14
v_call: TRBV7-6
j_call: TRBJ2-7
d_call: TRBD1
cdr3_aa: CASSSGTGPYEQYF
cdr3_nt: TGTGCCAGCAGCTCCGGGACAGGGCCCTACGAGCAGTACTTC

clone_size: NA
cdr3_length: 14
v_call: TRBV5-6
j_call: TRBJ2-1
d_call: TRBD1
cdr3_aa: CASSSRSTGNEQFF
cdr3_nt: TGTGCCAGCAGCAGCCGATCGACAGGGAACGAGCAGTTCTTC

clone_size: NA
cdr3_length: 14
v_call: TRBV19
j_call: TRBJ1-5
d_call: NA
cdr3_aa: CASSTKGDNQPQHF
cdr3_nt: TGTGCCAGTAGCACCAAGGGGGACAATCAGCCCCAGCATTTT

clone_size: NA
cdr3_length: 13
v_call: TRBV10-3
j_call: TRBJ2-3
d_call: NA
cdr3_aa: CAISESGTDTQYF
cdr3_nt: TGTGCCATCAGTGAGTCGGGCACAGATACGCAGTATTTT

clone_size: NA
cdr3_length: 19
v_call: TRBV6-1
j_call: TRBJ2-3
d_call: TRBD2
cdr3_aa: CASSERSLAGGPGTDTQYF
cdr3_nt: TGTGCCAGCAGTGAAAGAAGCTTAGCGGGGGGGCCGGGCACAGATACGCAGTATTTT

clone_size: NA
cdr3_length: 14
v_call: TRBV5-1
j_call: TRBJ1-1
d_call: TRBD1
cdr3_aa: CASSLDRGDTEAFF
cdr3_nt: TGCGCCAGCAGCTTGGACAGGGGGGACACTGAAGCTTTCTTT

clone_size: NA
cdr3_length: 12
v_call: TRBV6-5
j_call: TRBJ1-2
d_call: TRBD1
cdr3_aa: CASSRQGHGYTF
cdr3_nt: TGTGCCAGCAGTCGACAGGGTCATGGCTACACCTTC

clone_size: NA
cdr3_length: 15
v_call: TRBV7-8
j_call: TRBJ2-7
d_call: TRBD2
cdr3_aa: CASYSGSNRGYEQYF
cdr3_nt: TGTGCGTCGTATAGCGGGTCAAATAGAGGGTACGAGCAGTACTTC

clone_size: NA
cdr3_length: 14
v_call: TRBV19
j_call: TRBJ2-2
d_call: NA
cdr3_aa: CASSTQENTGELFF
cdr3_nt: TGTGCCAGTAGCACCCAGGAGAACACCGGGGAGCTGTTTTTT

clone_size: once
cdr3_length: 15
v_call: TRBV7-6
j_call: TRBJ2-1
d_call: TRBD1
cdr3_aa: CASSLRTGTRNEQFF
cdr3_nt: TGTGCCAGCAGCTTAAGGACAGGGACGAGGAATGAGCAGTTCTTC

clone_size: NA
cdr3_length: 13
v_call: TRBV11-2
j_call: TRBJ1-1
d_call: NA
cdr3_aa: CASSLRGNTEAFF
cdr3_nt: TGTGCCAGCAGCTTAAGGGGTAACACTGAAGCTTTCTTT

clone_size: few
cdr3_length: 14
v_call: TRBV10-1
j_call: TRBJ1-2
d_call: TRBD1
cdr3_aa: CASSATGVNYGYTF
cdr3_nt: TGCGCCAGCAGTGCGACAGGGGTCAACTATGGCTACACCTTC

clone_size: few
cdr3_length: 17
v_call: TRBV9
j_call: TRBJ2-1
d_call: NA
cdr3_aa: CASSAYPTSSSYNEQFF
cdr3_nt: TGTGCCAGCAGCGCCTATCCGACATCGAGCTCCTACAATGAGCAGTTCTTC

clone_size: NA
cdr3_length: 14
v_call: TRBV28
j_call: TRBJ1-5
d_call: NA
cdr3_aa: CASSLRGNNQPQHF
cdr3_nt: TGTGCCAGCAGTTTGAGGGGGAACAATCAGCCCCAGCATTTT

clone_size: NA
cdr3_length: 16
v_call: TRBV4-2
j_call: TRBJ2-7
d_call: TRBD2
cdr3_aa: CASSQYTSGGHYEQYF
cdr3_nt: TGTGCCAGCAGCCAATATACGAGCGGGGGGCACTACGAGCAGTACTTC

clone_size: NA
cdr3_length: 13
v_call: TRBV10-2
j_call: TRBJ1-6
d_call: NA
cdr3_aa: CASSLGVSSPLHF
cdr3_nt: TGCGCCAGCAGTCTCGGAGTGAGTTCACCCCTCCACTTT

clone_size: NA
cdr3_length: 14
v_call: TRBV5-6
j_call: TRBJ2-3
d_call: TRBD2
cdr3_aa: CASSRLAGADTQYF
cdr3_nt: TGTGCCAGCAGCCGACTAGCGGGGGCGGATACGCAGTATTTT

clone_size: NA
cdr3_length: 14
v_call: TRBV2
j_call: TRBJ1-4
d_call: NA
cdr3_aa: CASREGPTNEKLFF
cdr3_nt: TGTGCCAGCAGGGAGGGTCCAACTAATGAAAAACTGTTTTTT

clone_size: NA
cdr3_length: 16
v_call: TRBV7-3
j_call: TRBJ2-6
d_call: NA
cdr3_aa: CASSLTGSSGANVLTF
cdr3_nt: TGTGCCAGCAGCTTAACCGGGAGCTCTGGGGCCAACGTCCTGACTTTC

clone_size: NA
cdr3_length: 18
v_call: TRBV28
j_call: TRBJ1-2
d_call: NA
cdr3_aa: CASSSGLGGRTARGGYTF
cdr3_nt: TGTGCCAGCAGTTCTGGTCTGGGGGGTAGGACGGCCCGGGGTGGCTACACCTTC

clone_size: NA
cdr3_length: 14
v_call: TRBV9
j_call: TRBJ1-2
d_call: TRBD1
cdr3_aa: CASTPGQGSYGYTF
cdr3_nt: TGTGCCAGCACCCCCGGACAGGGATCCTATGGCTACACCTTC

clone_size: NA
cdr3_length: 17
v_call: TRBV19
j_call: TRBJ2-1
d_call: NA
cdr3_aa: CASSIQGGRSSYNEQFF
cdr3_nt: TGTGCCAGTAGTATCCAAGGGGGGCGAAGCTCCTACAATGAGCAGTTCTTC

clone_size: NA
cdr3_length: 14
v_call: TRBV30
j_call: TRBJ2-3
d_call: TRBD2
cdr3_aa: CAWRLAGGPDTQYF
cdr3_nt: TGTGCCTGGAGATTAGCGGGGGGGCCGGATACGCAGTATTTT

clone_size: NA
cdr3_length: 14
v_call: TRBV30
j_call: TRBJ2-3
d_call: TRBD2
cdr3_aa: CAWSRRGSTDTQYF
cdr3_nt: TGTGCCTGGAGTCGGCGGGGGAGTACAGATACGCAGTATTTT

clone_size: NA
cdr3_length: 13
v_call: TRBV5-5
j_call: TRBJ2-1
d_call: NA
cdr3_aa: CASSSSDRGLEFF
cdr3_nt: TGTGCCAGCAGCTCGAGTGACCGAGGTCTCGAGTTCTTC

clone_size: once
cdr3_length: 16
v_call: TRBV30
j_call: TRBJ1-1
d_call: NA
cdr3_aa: CAWSVRGPGVWTEAFF
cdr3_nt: TGTGCCTGGAGTGTACGAGGGCCGGGAGTGTGGACTGAAGCTTTCTTT

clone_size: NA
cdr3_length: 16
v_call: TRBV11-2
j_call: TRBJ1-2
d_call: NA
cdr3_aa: CASSPQRHPGVLGYTF
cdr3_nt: TGTGCCAGCAGCCCTCAGAGACATCCCGGGGTCCTCGGCTACACCTTC

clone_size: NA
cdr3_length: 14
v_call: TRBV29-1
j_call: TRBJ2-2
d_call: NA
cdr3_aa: CSVRDQGNTGELFF
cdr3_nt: TGCAGCGTTAGGGACCAGGGGAACACCGGGGAGCTGTTTTTT

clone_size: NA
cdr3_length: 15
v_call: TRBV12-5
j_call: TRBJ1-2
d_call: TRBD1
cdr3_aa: CASGLSPTGGWGYTF
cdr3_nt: TGTGCTAGTGGTTTGAGTCCGACAGGGGGCTGGGGCTACACCTTC

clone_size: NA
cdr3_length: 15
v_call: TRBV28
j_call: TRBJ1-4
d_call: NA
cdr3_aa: CASNLLRGTNEKLFF
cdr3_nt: TGTGCCAGCAACCTTTTAAGGGGAACTAATGAAAAACTGTTTTTT

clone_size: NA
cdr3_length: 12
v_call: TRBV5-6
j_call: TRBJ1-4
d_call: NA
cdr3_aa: CASSSNGEKLFF
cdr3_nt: TGTGCCAGCAGCTCCAACGGTGAAAAACTGTTTTTT

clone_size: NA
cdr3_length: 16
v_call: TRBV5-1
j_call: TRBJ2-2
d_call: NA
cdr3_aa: CASSLGATANTGELFF
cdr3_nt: TGCGCCAGCAGCTTGGGGGCTACCGCGAACACCGGGGAGCTGTTTTTT

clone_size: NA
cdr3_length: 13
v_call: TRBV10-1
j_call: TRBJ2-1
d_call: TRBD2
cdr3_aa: CASSALAGEEQFF
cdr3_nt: TGCGCCAGCAGTGCACTAGCGGGGGAGGAGCAGTTCTTC

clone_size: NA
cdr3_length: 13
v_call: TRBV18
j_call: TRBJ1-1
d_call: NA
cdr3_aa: CASSPTRGTEAFF
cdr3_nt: TGTGCCAGCTCACCAACGAGGGGCACTGAAGCTTTCTTT

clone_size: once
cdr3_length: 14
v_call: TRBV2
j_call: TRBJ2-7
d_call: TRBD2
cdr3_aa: CASKRTSGSYEQYF
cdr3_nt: TGTGCCAGCAAGAGGACTAGCGGGTCCTACGAGCAGTACTTC

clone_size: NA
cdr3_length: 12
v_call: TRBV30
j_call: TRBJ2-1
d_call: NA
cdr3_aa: CAWSPGYNEQFF
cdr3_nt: TGTGCCTGGAGTCCGGGTTACAATGAGCAGTTCTTC

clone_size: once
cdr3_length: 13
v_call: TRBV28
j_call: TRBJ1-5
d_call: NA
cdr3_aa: CASRQGTGQPQHF
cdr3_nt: TGTGCCAGCAGGCAGGGGACTGGACAGCCCCAGCATTTT

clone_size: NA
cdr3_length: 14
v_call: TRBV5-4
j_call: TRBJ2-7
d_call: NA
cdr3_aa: CASSFNSGTYEQYF
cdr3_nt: TGTGCCAGCAGCTTTAATAGCGGAACCTACGAGCAGTACTTC

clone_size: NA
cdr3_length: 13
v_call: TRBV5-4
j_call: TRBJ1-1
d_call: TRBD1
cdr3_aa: CASSSGQATEAFF
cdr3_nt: TGTGCCAGCAGCTCTGGACAGGCCACTGAAGCTTTCTTT

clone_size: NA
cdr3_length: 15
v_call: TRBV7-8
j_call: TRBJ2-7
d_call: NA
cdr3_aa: CASSSPYPRSYEQYF
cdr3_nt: TGTGCCAGCAGCTCGCCCTACCCCCGCTCGTACGAGCAGTACTTC

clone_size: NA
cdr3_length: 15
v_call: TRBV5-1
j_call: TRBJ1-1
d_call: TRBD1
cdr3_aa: CASSLTGTGATEAFF
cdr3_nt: TGCGCCAGCAGCTTGACCGGGACAGGGGCGACTGAAGCTTTCTTT

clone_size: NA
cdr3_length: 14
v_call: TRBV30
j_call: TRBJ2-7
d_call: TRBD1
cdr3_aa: CAWSLGTGAYEQYF
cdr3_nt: TGTGCCTGGAGCCTTGGGACAGGGGCCTACGAGCAGTACTTC

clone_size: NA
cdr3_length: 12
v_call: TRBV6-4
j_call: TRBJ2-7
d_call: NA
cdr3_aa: CASSVSFYEQYF
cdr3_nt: TGTGCCAGCAGTGTTTCCTTCTACGAGCAGTACTTC

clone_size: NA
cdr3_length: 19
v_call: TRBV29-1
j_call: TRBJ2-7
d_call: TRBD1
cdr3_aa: CSVLLLTGAFWGETYEQYF
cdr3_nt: TGCAGCGTTCTCTTACTGACAGGGGCTTTCTGGGGGGAGACCTACGAGCAGTACTTC

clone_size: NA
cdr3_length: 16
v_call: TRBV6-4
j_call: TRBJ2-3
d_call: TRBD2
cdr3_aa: CASSDGTSGGADTQYF
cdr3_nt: TGTGCCAGCAGTGACGGGACTAGCGGGGGGGCAGATACGCAGTATTTT

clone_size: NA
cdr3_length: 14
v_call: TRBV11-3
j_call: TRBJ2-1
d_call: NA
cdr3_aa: CASSSQGSYNEQFF
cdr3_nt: TGTGCCAGCAGCTCTCAGGGATCCTACAATGAGCAGTTCTTC

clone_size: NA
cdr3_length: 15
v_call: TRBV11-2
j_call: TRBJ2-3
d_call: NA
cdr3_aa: CASSLGRLPRDTQYF
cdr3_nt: TGTGCCAGCAGCTTAGGCAGACTCCCACGGGATACGCAGTATTTT